The rows below give T cell receptor beta chains drawn from one sample of a study of cytomegalovirus exposure and HLA in healthy donors. Data came from immunoSEQ multiplex PCR; TCRdb stores just in-frame clones and leaves some out. This sample has around 180,000 clones, with more than 70% found just once. Sequences were obtained from PBMCs. The origin of the receptors is a girl under 18 in good health and CMV-seronegative. Both conserved end residues are part of each CDR3. The order of the fields is CDR3 protein, J gene, V gene.

CASGLVFLHPGGGYGYTF	TRBJ1-2	TRBV12-5
CASTREGNQPQHF	TRBJ1-5	TRBV2
CASSYLYGYTF	TRBJ1-2	TRBV6-5
CASSDRDRGNYGYTF	TRBJ1-2	TRBV2
CASSFGQNEAFF	TRBJ1-1	TRBV7-3
CASSVAAGGRDTQYF	TRBJ2-3	TRBV9
CASSLEPSSPLHF	TRBJ1-6	TRBV5-4
CASSPPGTLGAFF	TRBJ1-1	TRBV13
CASSQRDRNTEAFF	TRBJ1-1	TRBV16
CASSSPGGMLNTEAFF	TRBJ1-1	TRBV5-1
CAWSVDGRGSTEAFF	TRBJ1-1	TRBV30
CASTTLVRDRARQPQHF	TRBJ1-5	TRBV28
CASSLGIQGANYGYTF	TRBJ1-2	TRBV11-2
CASSKAGGRTDTQYF	TRBJ2-3	TRBV7-9
CASNRGDTEAFF	TRBJ1-1	TRBV19
CASSVSWDRGLGTQYF	TRBJ2-5	TRBV7-2
CASRRLTRYGYTF	TRBJ1-2	TRBV11-2
CASRLGWGPNNEQFF	TRBJ2-1	TRBV11-2
CASSFPGTGDNEQFF	TRBJ2-1	TRBV5-1
CASSPFGAKDEQYF	TRBJ2-7	TRBV6-1
CASSHGTGGPEAFF	TRBJ1-1	TRBV14
CSVEDPRGGSYEQYF	TRBJ2-7	TRBV29-1
CASSPSSSRPLHF	TRBJ1-6	TRBV13
CASSPGGISNQPQHF	TRBJ1-5	TRBV18
CASSASGVGNTIYF	TRBJ1-3	TRBV6-1
CASRRGNGYGYTF	TRBJ1-2	TRBV12-5
CASSEEVTGITGELFF	TRBJ2-2	TRBV25-1
CASSSTGIDGYTF	TRBJ1-2	TRBV27
CASSLDQAASEAFF	TRBJ1-1	TRBV5-1
CASTERLFF	TRBJ2-2	TRBV7-3
CASSLARASGGTYEQYF	TRBJ2-7	TRBV7-9
CASSPVDGEYQETQYF	TRBJ2-5	TRBV4-2
CASSQDRTEGQPQHF	TRBJ1-5	TRBV4-1
CASSPPGGNSPLHF	TRBJ1-6	TRBV6-6
CASTGRGAPLHF	TRBJ1-6	TRBV2
CASSLALRTGVNTEAFF	TRBJ1-1	TRBV11-2
CASSSSLAGGVYEQFF	TRBJ2-1	TRBV11-3
CASSVDSGAPKETQYF	TRBJ2-5	TRBV9
CSVDLAGVLNEQFF	TRBJ2-1	TRBV29-1
CASSQEGGYGYTF	TRBJ1-2	TRBV18